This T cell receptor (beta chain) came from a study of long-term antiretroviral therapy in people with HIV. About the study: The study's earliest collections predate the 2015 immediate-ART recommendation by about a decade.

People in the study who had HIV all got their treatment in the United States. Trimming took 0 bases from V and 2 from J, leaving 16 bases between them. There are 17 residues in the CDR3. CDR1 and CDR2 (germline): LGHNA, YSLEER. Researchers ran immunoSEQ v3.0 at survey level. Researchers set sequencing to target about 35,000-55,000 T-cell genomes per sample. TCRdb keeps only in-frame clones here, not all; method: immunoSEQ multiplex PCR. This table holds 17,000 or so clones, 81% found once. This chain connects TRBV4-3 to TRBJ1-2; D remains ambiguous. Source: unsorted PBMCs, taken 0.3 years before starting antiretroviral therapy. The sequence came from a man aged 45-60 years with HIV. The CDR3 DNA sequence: TGCGCCAGCAGCCAAGATATTCGGACCACGAGGAACTATGGCTACACCTTC. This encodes CASSQDIRTTRNYGYTF.